This TCR beta chain was recovered during a study of shared clonotypes between healthy human individuals. Study context: Donor composition was a couple of women and a few men, aged 18 to 49. Each donor had three CD4 naive, three CD4 memory, two CD8 naive and one CD8 memory plate.

Study results and caveats: A small donor pool kept down the genetic and exposure-history diversity that was represented.

Terminally differentiated effector memory CD45RA+ cells were left out of the naive CD8 fraction, which was CD45RO-negative and positively selected for CCR7. Only Caucasian adults living in Nashville, Tennessee served as donors. Concerning this clone: Its antigen is unidentified.

The V and J ends lost 8 bases and 8 bases, in that order; junction bases with no gene match: 14. The CDR3 sequence is 15 residues long. CDR1 SEHNR and CDR2 FQNEAQ come from the germline V gene (reference sequence). Repertoires were generated with immunoSEQ multiplex PCR, while TCRdb's copy carries only in-frame clones and drops some. Altogether 630,000 or so clones are present, roughly 98% being singletons, with the ten largest covering approximately 0.3%. This sequence was found in a man younger than 40 in good health. Sequencing was done on a sample of naive CD8+ T cells sorted from blood. The chain couples TRBV7-9 to TRBJ2-1, with 8 bases lining up with TRBD2. The CDR3 coding sequence is TGTGCCAGCTCGGAATCGGAGCGGGAGATTTATGAGCAGTTCTTC. Translated, it gives CASSESEREIYEQFF. Full variable domain (outside the CDR3, taken from reference TRBV7-9 and TRBJ2-1): DTGVSQNPRHKITKRGQNVTFRCDPISEHNRLYWYRQTLGQGPEFLTYFQNEAQLEKSRLLSDRFSAERPKGSFSTLEIQRTEQGDSAMYLCASSESEREIYEQFFGPGTRLTVL.